The entry below describes one T cell receptor (beta chain). Germline CDR1 and CDR2: SGHRS and YFSETQ. The CDR3 consists of 16 residues. Germline trimming cut 4 bases from V and 6 bases from J; bases unmatched to any gene: 14. The data are from a study of CD8+ T cells in alopecia areata. RNA was isolated and reverse transcribed to cDNA, the sequencing template. Some clones are missing from TCRdb's copy, which holds only in-frame ones; the method was immunoSEQ multiplex PCR. The sample includes approximately 150,000 clones, 40% to 50% of them seen just once. The sample consisted of CD4+ T cells sorted from blood. The sequence was collected from a human donor with alopecia areata. This sequence joins TRBV5-1 and TRBJ1-2; 8 bases are shared with TRBD1. The CDR3 sequence is CASSRTQGQGIDGYTF. In DNA form, the CDR3 reads TGCGCCAGCAGCCGAACACAAGGACAGGGAATTGATGGCTACACCTTC.